Below, 15 T cell receptor beta chains from the same sample are listed, as sequenced in a study of shared clonotypes between healthy human individuals. Naive CD8 cells lacked CD45RO, underwent positive selection for CCR7 and left out terminally differentiated effector memory CD45RA+ cells. Clones were read by immunoSEQ multiplex PCR, and TCRdb kept only the in-frame ones, dropping some. The data hold about 610,000 clones, with 96% observed a single time. Sequencing was done on a sample of naive CD8+ T cells sorted from blood. The origin of the receptors is a woman aged 25-40 years in good health.

The CDR3 DNA reads as TGTGCCAGTAGTCTAGTAGACAAGACCCAAGACGATGAGCAGTTCTTC. Translating it yields CASSLVDKTQDDEQFF. The chain carries TRBV19 and TRBJ2-1; no definite D call. V was pared by 5 bases and J by 8 bases, with 22 bases between. This CDR3 has 16 amino acids. Germline V gene sequence: CDR1 LNHDA, CDR2 SQIVND (reference sequence).

This rearrangement joins TRBV2 to TRBJ1-1, with D unclear. Germline lookup yields CDR1 SNHLY and CDR2 FYNNEI. Deletions cut 0 bases from V and 3 bases from J, with 14 bases between. This CDR3 comprises 16 residues. CDR3 sequence (DNA): TGTGCCAGCAGTGAAGCTCATTTACCGAATTACACTGAAGCTTTCTTT. It yields the protein CASSEAHLPNYTEAFF.

The chain uses TRBV6-1 and TRBJ2-2; 7 bases are a match to TRBD1. The CDR3 length is 15 residues. CDR1 and CDR2 (germline): MNHNS, SASEGT. With 3 bases clipped from V and 4 bases from J, the junction kept 5 bases outside the gene matches. The CDR3 DNA follows: TGTGCCAGCAGTGACCAACAGGGGCCCACCGGGGAGCTGTTTTTT. It codes for CASSDQQGPTGELFF.

The rearrangement links TRBV9 to TRBJ2-1, with 11 bases that match TRBD2. Looked up from germline, CDR1 is SGDLS and CDR2 is YYNGEE. V lost 0 bases, J lost 6 bases, and 8 bases stayed unmatched. This CDR3 is built from 17 residues. The CDR3 loop reads CASSVASGRNPVNEQFF. CDR3 in DNA: TGTGCCAGCAGCGTAGCTAGCGGGAGGAACCCGGTCAATGAGCAGTTCTTC.

The V and J genes are TRBV28 and TRBJ2-5; 10 bases agree with TRBD2. V was pared by 3 bases and J by 4 bases, with 8 bases of the junction left unmatched. The CDR3 runs 16 residues. The germline V gene has CDR1 MDHEN and CDR2 SYDVKM. CDR3 residues: CASSFISGRIRETQYF. As DNA, the CDR3 is TGTGCCAGCAGTTTCATTAGCGGGAGGATCCGAGAGACCCAGTACTTC. Drawing the rest from reference TRBV28 and TRBJ2-5, the complete variable domain is DVKVTQSSRYLVKRTGEKVFLECVQDMDHENMFWYRQDPGLGLRLIYFSYDVKMKEKGDIPEGYSVSREKKERFSLILESASTNQTSMYLCASSFISGRIRETQYFGPGTRLLVL.

The V and J genes are TRBV20-1 and TRBJ2-7; 7 nucleotides line up with TRBD2. There are 11 residues in the CDR3. The V gene end was trimmed by 1 base and the J gene end by 6 bases; junction bases not matched to a gene: 0. Germline V gene lookup returns CDR1 DFQATT and CDR2 SNEGSKA (reference sequence). The CDR3: CSARGGGEQYF. In DNA, the CDR3 is TGCAGTGCTAGAGGGGGGGGCGAGCAGTACTTC.

This clone is a singleton in its sample. The rearrangement uses TRBV4-2 and TRBJ2-1; TRBD2 matches at 7 bases. The CDR3 consists of 17 residues. Per the germline V gene, CDR1 is LGHNA and CDR2 is YNFKEQ. Trimming took 0 bases from V and 2 from J; bases not matched to a gene: 7. DNA of the CDR3: TGTGCCAGCAGCCAAGATGAGGATAGCGGGCCCTACAATGAGCAGTTCTTC. As protein: CASSQDEDSGPYNEQFF.

This clone has only one observation. The V call is TRBV19, the J call TRBJ2-5; D is uncertain. The germline gives CDR1 LNHDA, CDR2 SQIVND (reference sequence). With 1 base removed from V and 4 bases from J, the gap between germline ends came to 7 bases. The CDR3 has 13 residues. This chain's CDR3 is CASSIVGTETQYF. CDR3 DNA sequence: TGTGCCAGTAGTATAGTGGGAACAGAGACCCAGTACTTC.

The gene calls are TRBV27 and TRBJ1-1; D not resolved. Germline V gives CDR1 MNHEY, CDR2 SMNVEV (reference sequence). V lost 7 bases and J lost 1, with 13 bases in between. CDR3 size: 14 residues. CDR3 sequence reads: CASMVWQSNTEAFF. CDR3 nucleotide sequence: TGTGCCAGCATGGTTTGGCAGTCGAACACTGAAGCTTTCTTT.

The chain joins TRBV19 to TRBJ1-5; no clear D. V dropped 4 bases and J dropped 0 bases, with 7 bases sitting between them. This CDR3 spans 14 amino acids. The germline CDR1 and CDR2 sequences are LNHDA and SQIVND (reference sequence). CDR3 loop: CASSTPLSNQPQHF. CDR3 DNA: TGTGCCAGTAGTACCCCACTTAGCAATCAGCCCCAGCATTTT.

As to this clone: Other DNA sequences from this sample encode an identical CDR3 as well. The chain links TRBV5-6 to TRBJ2-5; weak D call: TRBD1 (6 bases). V lost 0 bases and J 4 bases, leaving 7 bases between the germline ends. This CDR3 contains 13 residues. Germline-derived CDR1 and CDR2 are SGHDT and YYEEEE. CDR3 amino acids: CASSLGGRETQYF. The CDR3 DNA reads TGTGCCAGCAGCTTGGGGGGGCGAGAGACCCAGTACTTC.

This clone has just one count. The rearrangement joins TRBV28 to TRBJ2-3; the match to TRBD2 covers 7 bases. The ends lost 2 bases at V and 4 bases at J; junction bases unmatched: 9. The CDR3 sequence is 16 residues long. Germline V gene data show CDR1 as MDHEN and CDR2 as SYDVKM. CDR3 bases: TGTGCCAGCAGTTTAAGGGGTAGCGGGTCCCCAGATACGCAGTATTTT. Encoded protein: CASSLRGSGSPDTQYF. The full variable domain, completed using reference TRBV28 and TRBJ2-3, is DVKVTQSSRYLVKRTGEKVFLECVQDMDHENMFWYRQDPGLGLRLIYFSYDVKMKEKGDIPEGYSVSREKKERFSLILESASTNQTSMYLCASSLRGSGSPDTQYFGPGTRLTVL.

Comment on this clone: The sample contains more than one DNA sequence encoding this CDR3. The chain combines TRBV28 with TRBJ2-3; 7 nucleotides match TRBD2. The CDR3 extends over 14 amino acids. Germline loops: CDR1 MDHEN, CDR2 SYDVKM. After removal of 5 bases from V and 6 bases from J, the junction contained 8 bases not matched to a gene. The CDR3 DNA sequence: TGTGCCAGCAGTCCGGCGGGGGAGGGTGATACGCAGTATTTT. This sequence encodes CASSPAGEGDTQYF.

The J gene is TRBJ1-5, the V gene TRBV5-5, with a possible D match to TRBD1 (5 bases). V lost 4 bases to trimming and J lost 7 bases, with 15 bases between them. The CDR3 has 14 residues. Germline loops: CDR1 SGHKS, CDR2 YYEKEE (reference sequence). The CDR3 loop reads CASSPDLGPQPQHF. The CDR3 bases are TGTGCCAGCAGCCCCGATTTGGGGCCCCAGCCCCAGCATTTT. The complete variable domain, with remaining parts taken from reference TRBV5-5 and TRBJ1-5, reads DAGVTQSPTHLIKTRGQQVTLRCSPISGHKSVSWYQQVLGQGPQFIFQYYEKEERGRGNFPDRFSARQFPNYSSELNVNALLLGDSALYLCASSPDLGPQPQHFGDGTRLSIL.

The chain joins TRBV28 to TRBJ1-2, with D hard to call. Germline assignment: CDR1 MDHEN and CDR2 SYDVKM. V was cut by 6 bases and J by 8 bases, with 25 bases left in between. This CDR3 contains 16 residues. The CDR3: CASSPTPLDGQEGYTF. DNA of the CDR3: TGTGCCAGCAGCCCAACTCCTTTAGACGGGCAAGAGGGCTACACCTTC.